This is a list of T cell receptor beta chains from one sample in a study of T cell repertoires in cytomegalovirus infection. Their recognized antigens are unknown. Via MiXCR, TCRdb re-called the reads, giving one row per CDR3 protein. The data contain 900,000 to 950,000 distinct CDR3 sequences, roughly 30% of them seen just once; the ten biggest clones take up more than 13%. Sequenced material: cultured CD8+ T cells from PBMCs, taken from culture after CMV antigen stimulation. The receptor source for this set is a human donor in good health (CMV status not recorded). Some clones in this sample may be carry-over from other donors' samples. Both conserved end residues are part of each CDR3. Each record gives: J gene, V gene, D gene, clone size, CDR3 protein, CDR3 DNA. A D gene is named only where the DNA matches it firmly. A row's size may be missing; if present it is once, few, many or a size class.

j_call: TRBJ1-1; v_call: TRBV6-2/TRBV6-3; d_call: NA; clone_size: NA; cdr3_aa: CASSYSRREGRGTEAFF; cdr3_nt: TGTGCCAGCAGTTACTCGAGGAGAGAAGGGCGAGGCACTGAAGCTTTCTTT
j_call: TRBJ2-1; v_call: TRBV4-1; d_call: NA; clone_size: NA; cdr3_aa: CASSQDVGAVYNEQFF; cdr3_nt: TGCGCCAGCAGCCAAGATGTGGGGGCTGTATACAATGAGCAGTTCTTC
j_call: TRBJ2-1; v_call: TRBV27; d_call: NA; clone_size: NA; cdr3_aa: CASSFQDIYNEQFF; cdr3_nt: TGTGCCAGCAGTTTCCAGGACATTTACAATGAGCAGTTCTTC
j_call: TRBJ2-3; v_call: TRBV7-6; d_call: NA; clone_size: few; cdr3_aa: CASSLGQVLWTDTQYF; cdr3_nt: TGTGCCAGCAGCTTAGGACAGGTCCTTTGGACAGATACGCAGTATTTT
j_call: TRBJ2-2; v_call: TRBV12-5; d_call: TRBD2; clone_size: NA; cdr3_aa: CASGYGLARTGELFF; cdr3_nt: TGTGCTAGTGGATACGGACTAGCGCGTACCGGGGAGCTGTTTTTT
j_call: TRBJ1-5; v_call: TRBV7-9; d_call: TRBD1; clone_size: NA; cdr3_aa: CASSSEGTVYSNQPQHF; cdr3_nt: TGTGCCAGCAGCTCCGAGGGGACAGTTTATAGCAATCAGCCCCAGCATTTT
j_call: TRBJ2-5; v_call: TRBV7-9; d_call: TRBD2; clone_size: few; cdr3_aa: CASSPREGYSQETQYF; cdr3_nt: TGTGCCAGCAGCCCCAGGGAGGGGTACAGCCAAGAGACCCAGTACTTC
j_call: TRBJ2-1; v_call: TRBV7-6; d_call: TRBD1; clone_size: NA; cdr3_aa: CVSSPYGQGVSNEQFF; cdr3_nt: TGTGTCAGCAGCCCCTACGGACAGGGGGTTAGCAATGAGCAGTTCTTC
j_call: TRBJ1-2; v_call: TRBV4-1; d_call: TRBD1; clone_size: few; cdr3_aa: CASSQDKNRGFGYTF; cdr3_nt: TGCGCCAGCAGCCAAGATAAAAACAGGGGATTTGGCTACACCTTC
j_call: TRBJ2-2; v_call: TRBV6-1; d_call: NA; clone_size: many; cdr3_aa: CASSEGDTGELFF; cdr3_nt: TGTGCCAGCAGTGAGGGGGACACCGGGGAGCTGTTTTTT
j_call: TRBJ1-2; v_call: TRBV20-1; d_call: NA; clone_size: NA; cdr3_aa: CSARAPTPGYTF; cdr3_nt: TGCAGTGCTAGAGCTCCAACACCCGGCTACACCTTC
j_call: TRBJ2-1; v_call: TRBV14; d_call: TRBD2; clone_size: NA; cdr3_aa: CASSQRLADPYNEQFF; cdr3_nt: TGTGCCAGCAGCCAGCGACTAGCGGACCCCTACAATGAGCAGTTCTTC
j_call: TRBJ1-5; v_call: TRBV7-6; d_call: NA; clone_size: NA; cdr3_aa: CASSLGWGGRDSNQPQHF; cdr3_nt: TGTGCCAGCAGCTTAGGTTGGGGGGGCAGAGATAGCAATCAGCCCCAGCATTTT
j_call: TRBJ2-1; v_call: TRBV2; d_call: TRBD1; clone_size: NA; cdr3_aa: CASSKTWTGRNEQFF; cdr3_nt: TGTGCCAGCAGCAAGACCTGGACAGGTCGAAATGAGCAGTTCTTC
j_call: TRBJ2-1; v_call: TRBV19; d_call: NA; clone_size: NA; cdr3_aa: CASSTRLGNEQFF; cdr3_nt: TGTGCCAGTAGTACCAGACTAGGCAATGAGCAGTTCTTC
j_call: TRBJ2-5; v_call: TRBV6-2/TRBV6-3; d_call: TRBD1; clone_size: NA; cdr3_aa: CASRKGQGALWTQYF; cdr3_nt: TGTGCCAGCAGAAAAGGACAGGGGGCGTTGTGGACCCAGTACTTC
j_call: TRBJ2-1; v_call: TRBV4-1; d_call: NA; clone_size: NA; cdr3_aa: CASSQDSSRDNEQFF; cdr3_nt: TGCGCCAGCAGCCAGGATTCTTCACGGGACAATGAGCAGTTCTTC
j_call: TRBJ2-1; v_call: TRBV6-5; d_call: NA; clone_size: few; cdr3_aa: CASSTRQDYNEQFF; cdr3_nt: TGTGCCAGCAGTACCAGACAGGATTACAATGAGCAGTTCTTC
j_call: TRBJ1-5; v_call: TRBV20-1; d_call: TRBD1; clone_size: once; cdr3_aa: CSAPPQGAGSNQPQHF; cdr3_nt: TGCAGTGCTCCCCCGCAGGGGGCAGGTAGCAATCAGCCCCAGCATTTT
j_call: TRBJ2-1; v_call: TRBV4-2; d_call: NA; clone_size: NA; cdr3_aa: CASSLKIGQGLRNEQFF; cdr3_nt: TGTGCCAGCAGCCTGAAGATTGGGCAGGGGCTAAGGAATGAGCAGTTCTTC
j_call: TRBJ1-1; v_call: TRBV7-9; d_call: NA; clone_size: NA; cdr3_aa: CASSPMEGMNAEAFF; cdr3_nt: TGTGCCAGCAGCCCAATGGAGGGAATGAACGCTGAAGCTTTCTTT
j_call: TRBJ1-1; v_call: TRBV6-8; d_call: NA; clone_size: few; cdr3_aa: CASTLGTGNTEAFF; cdr3_nt: TGTGCCAGCACCTTAGGGACGGGGAACACTGAAGCTTTCTTT
j_call: TRBJ2-5; v_call: TRBV6-2/TRBV6-3; d_call: TRBD2; clone_size: NA; cdr3_aa: CASSWLAGGYETQYF; cdr3_nt: TGTGCCAGCAGTTGGCTAGCGGGGGGTTATGAGACCCAGTACTTC
j_call: TRBJ1-5; v_call: TRBV19; d_call: NA; clone_size: few; cdr3_aa: CASSMDWEAPYSNQPQHF; cdr3_nt: TGTGCCAGTAGTATGGACTGGGAAGCCCCTTATAGCAATCAGCCCCAGCATTTT
j_call: TRBJ1-2; v_call: TRBV19; d_call: NA; clone_size: NA; cdr3_aa: CASSILPGGANYGYTF; cdr3_nt: TGTGCCAGTAGTATACTCCCGGGGGGCGCGAACTATGGCTACACCTTC
j_call: TRBJ2-3; v_call: TRBV10-3; d_call: NA; clone_size: NA; cdr3_aa: CAISESEGGPTDTQYF; cdr3_nt: TGTGCCATCAGTGAGTCAGAGGGGGGGCCGACAGATACGCAGTATTTT
j_call: TRBJ2-5; v_call: TRBV10-3; d_call: NA; clone_size: NA; cdr3_aa: CAISGQDSRGQETQYF; cdr3_nt: TGTGCCATCAGTGGTCAAGACTCGAGGGGGCAAGAGACCCAGTACTTC
j_call: TRBJ1-1; v_call: TRBV5-6; d_call: NA; clone_size: few; cdr3_aa: CASSFGWTARMNTEAFF; cdr3_nt: TGTGCCAGCAGCTTTGGGTGGACAGCCCGTATGAACACTGAAGCTTTCTTT
j_call: TRBJ1-5; v_call: TRBV19; d_call: TRBD1; clone_size: NA; cdr3_aa: CASRMDRGYNQPQHF; cdr3_nt: TGTGCCAGTAGGATGGACAGGGGGTATAATCAGCCCCAGCATTTT